What follows is one T cell receptor beta chain and its context. Antigen specificity is unknown. The data were taken from a study of cytomegalovirus exposure and HLA in healthy donors. Study-wide background: Earlier findings included 90 million to 120 million unique TCR beta sequences obtained from 150 million to 200 million T cells.

Findings of the study overall: In an earlier analysis, productive rearrangement rates for most beta V segments clustered near 87% or 30%. By HLA locus, TCR association rates varied in a later analysis, with DRB1 showing the most and HLA-C the fewest.

Use of 60 Vbeta and 13 Jbeta primers characterized the PCR. In the source study's methods: In a later analysis, roughly 11 million of some 80 million unique beta chains occurred in at least two donors. Libraries were prepared by immunoSEQ multiplex PCR; TCRdb keeps only in-frame clonotypes and omits some of them. V and J calls and clone size are copied from that table; D and trimming were computed from the DNA. The sample includes a few hundred thousand clones, 65% to 80% seen only once; the top ten take roughly 16%. Germline CDR1 MNHEY, CDR2 SMNVEV (reference sequence). Trimming left V 3 bases short and J 5 bases short, with 23 bases between. The CDR3 has 18 residues.

V is TRBV27 and J is TRBJ2-1; possible D gene TRBD2, 5 bases. Sequences were obtained from PBMCs. This TCR was recovered from a man aged 40-50 years in good health and CMV-seronegative. The CDR3 loop is CASSLSGTGNHPHNEQFF. As DNA, the CDR3 is TGTGCCAGCAGTTTGTCTGGCACCGGGAATCACCCCCACAATGAGCAGTTCTTC.